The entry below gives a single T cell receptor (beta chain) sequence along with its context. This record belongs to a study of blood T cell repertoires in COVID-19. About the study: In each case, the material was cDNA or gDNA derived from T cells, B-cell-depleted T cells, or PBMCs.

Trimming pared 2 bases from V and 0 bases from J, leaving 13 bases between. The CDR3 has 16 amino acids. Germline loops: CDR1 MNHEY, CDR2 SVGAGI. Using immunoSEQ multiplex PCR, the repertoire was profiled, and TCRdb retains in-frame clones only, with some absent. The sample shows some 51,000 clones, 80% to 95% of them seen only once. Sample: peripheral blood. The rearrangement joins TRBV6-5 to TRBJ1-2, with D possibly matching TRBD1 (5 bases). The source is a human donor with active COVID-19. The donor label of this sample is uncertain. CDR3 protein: CASSYQSGPSNYGYTF. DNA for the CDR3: TGTGCCAGCAGTTACCAATCAGGGCCCTCTAACTATGGCTACACCTTC.